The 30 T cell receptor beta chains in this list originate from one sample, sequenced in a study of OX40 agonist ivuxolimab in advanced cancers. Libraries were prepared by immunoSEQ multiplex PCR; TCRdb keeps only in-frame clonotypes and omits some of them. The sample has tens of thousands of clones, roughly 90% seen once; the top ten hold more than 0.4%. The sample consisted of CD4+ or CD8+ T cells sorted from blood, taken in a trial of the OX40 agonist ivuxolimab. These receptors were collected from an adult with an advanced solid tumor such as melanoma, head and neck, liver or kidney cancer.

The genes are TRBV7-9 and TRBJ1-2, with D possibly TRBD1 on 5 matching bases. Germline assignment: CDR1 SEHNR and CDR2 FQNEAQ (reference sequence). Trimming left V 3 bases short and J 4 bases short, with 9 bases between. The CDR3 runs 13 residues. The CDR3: CASSLGEGYGYTF. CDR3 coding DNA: TGTGCCAGCAGCTTGGGGGAGGGCTATGGCTACACCTTC.

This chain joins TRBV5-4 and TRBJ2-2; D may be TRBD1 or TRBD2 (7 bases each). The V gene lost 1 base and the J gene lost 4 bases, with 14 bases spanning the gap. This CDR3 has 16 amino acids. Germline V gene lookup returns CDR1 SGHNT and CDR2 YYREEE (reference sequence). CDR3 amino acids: CASSLRGGGVTGELFF. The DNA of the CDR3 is TGTGCCAGCAGCTTGCGGGGAGGGGGCGTCACCGGGGAGCTGTTTTTT.

The CDR3: CASSLDPQPGQGTFF. The DNA of the CDR3 is TGTGCCAGCAGCTTAGACCCTCAACCGGGACAGGGGACGTTCTTC. The gene calls are TRBV11-3 and TRBJ2-1; 10 bases are a match to TRBD1. V lost 0 bases and J lost 15; bases outside the gene matches: 11. The germline CDR1 and CDR2 sequences are SGHNT and YENEEA. The CDR3 is 15 amino acids. The variable domain in full, completed from reference TRBV11-3 and TRBJ2-1, reads EAGVVQSPRYKIIEKKQPVAFWCNPISGHNTLYWYLQNLGQGPELLIRYENEEAVDDSQLPKDRFSAERLKGVDSTLKIQPAELGDSAVYLCASSLDPQPGQGTFFGPGTRLTVL.

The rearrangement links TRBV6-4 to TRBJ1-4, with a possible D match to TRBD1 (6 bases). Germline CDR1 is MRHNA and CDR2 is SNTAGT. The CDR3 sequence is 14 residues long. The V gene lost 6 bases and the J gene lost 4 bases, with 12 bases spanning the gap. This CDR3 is CASRNRVNNEKLFF. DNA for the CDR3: TGTGCCAGCAGGAACAGGGTGAATAATGAAAAACTGTTTTTT.

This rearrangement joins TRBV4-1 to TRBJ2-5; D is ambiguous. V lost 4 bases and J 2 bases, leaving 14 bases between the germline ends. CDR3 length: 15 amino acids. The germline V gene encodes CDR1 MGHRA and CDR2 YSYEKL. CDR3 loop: CASSPRQEKQETQYF. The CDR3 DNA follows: TGCGCCAGCAGCCCCAGGCAGGAGAAACAAGAGACCCAGTACTTC.

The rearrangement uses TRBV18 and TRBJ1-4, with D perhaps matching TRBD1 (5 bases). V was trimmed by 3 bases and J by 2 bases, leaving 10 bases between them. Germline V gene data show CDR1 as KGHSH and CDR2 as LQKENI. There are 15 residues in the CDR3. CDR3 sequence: CASSPREGTNEKLFF. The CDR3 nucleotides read TGTGCCAGCTCACCCAGGGAAGGTACTAATGAAAAACTGTTTTTT.

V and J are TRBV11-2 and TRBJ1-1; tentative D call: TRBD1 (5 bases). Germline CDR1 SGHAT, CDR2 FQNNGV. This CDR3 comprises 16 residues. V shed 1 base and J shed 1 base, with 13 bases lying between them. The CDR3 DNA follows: TGTGCCAGCAGCTTAGTAAGACCGGGACCGAACACTGAAGCTTTCTTT. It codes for CASSLVRPGPNTEAFF.

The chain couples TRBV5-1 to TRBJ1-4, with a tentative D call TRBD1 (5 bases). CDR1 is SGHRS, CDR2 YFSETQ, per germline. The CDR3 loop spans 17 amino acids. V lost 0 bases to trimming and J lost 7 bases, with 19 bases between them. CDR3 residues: CASSLAPTGMVSEKLFF. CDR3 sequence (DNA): TGCGCCAGCAGCTTGGCCCCCACAGGCATGGTTTCTGAAAAACTGTTTTTT.

The CDR3 sequence: CASSPWTGKGETQYF. The CDR3 DNA sequence: TGTGCCAGCAGTCCCTGGACAGGGAAGGGAGAGACCCAGTACTTC. The rearrangement joins TRBV27 to TRBJ2-5; 8 bases agree with TRBD1. Germline trimming cut 5 bases from V and 4 bases from J; bases unmatched to any gene: 9. Per germline, CDR1 MNHEY and CDR2 SMNVEV (reference sequence). The CDR3 sequence is 15 residues long.

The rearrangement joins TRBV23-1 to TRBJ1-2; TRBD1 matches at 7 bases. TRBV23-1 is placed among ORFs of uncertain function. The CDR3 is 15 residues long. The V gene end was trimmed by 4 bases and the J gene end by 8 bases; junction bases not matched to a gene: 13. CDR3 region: CASSLYRGRIGGYTF. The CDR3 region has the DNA TGCGCCAGCAGTCTTTACAGGGGTAGGATAGGCGGCTACACCTTC.

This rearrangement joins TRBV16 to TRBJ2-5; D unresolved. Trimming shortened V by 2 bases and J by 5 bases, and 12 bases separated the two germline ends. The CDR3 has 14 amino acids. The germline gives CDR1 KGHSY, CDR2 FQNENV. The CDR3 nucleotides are TGTGCCAGCAGCCAAAGTTCCGGGTTGGAGACCCAGTACTTC. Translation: CASSQSSGLETQYF.

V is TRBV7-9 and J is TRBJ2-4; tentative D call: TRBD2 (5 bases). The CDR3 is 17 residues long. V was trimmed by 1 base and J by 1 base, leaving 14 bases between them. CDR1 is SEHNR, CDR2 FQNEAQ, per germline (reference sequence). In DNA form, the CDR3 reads TGTGCCAGCAGCTTAGGTAGTACGCCGGGGGCCAAAAACATTCAGTACTTC. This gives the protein CASSLGSTPGAKNIQYF.

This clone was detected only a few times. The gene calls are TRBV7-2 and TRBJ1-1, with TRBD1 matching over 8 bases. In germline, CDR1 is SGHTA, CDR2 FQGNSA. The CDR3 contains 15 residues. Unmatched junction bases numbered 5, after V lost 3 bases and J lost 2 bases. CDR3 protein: CASSFTGQANTEAFF. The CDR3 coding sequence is TGTGCCAGCAGCTTCACGGGACAGGCAAACACTGAAGCTTTCTTT. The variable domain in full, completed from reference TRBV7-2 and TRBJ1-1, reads GAGVSQSPSNKVTEKGKDVELRCDPISGHTALYWYRQSLGQGLEFLIYFQGNSAPDKSGLPSDRFSAERTGGSVSTLTIQRTQQEDSAVYLCASSFTGQANTEAFFGQGTRLTVV.

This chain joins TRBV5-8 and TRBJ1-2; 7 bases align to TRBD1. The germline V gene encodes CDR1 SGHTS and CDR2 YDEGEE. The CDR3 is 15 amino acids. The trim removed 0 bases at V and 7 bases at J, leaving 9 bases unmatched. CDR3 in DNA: TGTGCCAGCAGCTTGGCCAGGGCGACAGGGTCTGGCTACACCTTC. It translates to CASSLARATGSGYTF.

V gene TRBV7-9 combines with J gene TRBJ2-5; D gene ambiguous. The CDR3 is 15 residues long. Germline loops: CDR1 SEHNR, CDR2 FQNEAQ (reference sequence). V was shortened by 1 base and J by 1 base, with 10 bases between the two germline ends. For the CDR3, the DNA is TGTGCCAGCAGCTTAGGGCTCTACGGCCAAGAGACCCAGTACTTC. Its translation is CASSLGLYGQETQYF. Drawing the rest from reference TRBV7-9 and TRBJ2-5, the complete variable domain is DTGVSQNPRHKITKRGQNVTFRCDPISEHNRLYWYRQTLGQGPEFLTYFQNEAQLEKSRLLSDRFSAERPKGSFSTLEIQRTEQGDSAMYLCASSLGLYGQETQYFGPGTRLLVL.

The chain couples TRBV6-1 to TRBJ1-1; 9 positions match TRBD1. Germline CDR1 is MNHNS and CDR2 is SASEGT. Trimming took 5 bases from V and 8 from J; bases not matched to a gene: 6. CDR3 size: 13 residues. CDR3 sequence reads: CASSRTGEGEAFF. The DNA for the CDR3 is TGTGCCAGCAGTAGGACAGGGGAGGGCGAAGCTTTCTTT.

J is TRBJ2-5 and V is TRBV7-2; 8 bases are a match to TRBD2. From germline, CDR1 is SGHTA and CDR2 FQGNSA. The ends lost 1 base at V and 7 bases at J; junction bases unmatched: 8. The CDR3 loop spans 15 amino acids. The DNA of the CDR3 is TGTGCCAGCAGCTTAGGACTAGCGAGGAGGGTGACCCAGTACTTC. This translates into CASSLGLARRVTQYF.

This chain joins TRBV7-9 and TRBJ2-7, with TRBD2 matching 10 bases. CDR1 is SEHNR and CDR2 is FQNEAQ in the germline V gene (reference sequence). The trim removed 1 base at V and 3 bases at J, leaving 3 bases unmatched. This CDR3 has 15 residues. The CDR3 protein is CASSLGSSGSYEQYF. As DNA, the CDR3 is TGTGCCAGCAGCTTAGGCTCTAGCGGGAGCTACGAGCAGTACTTC. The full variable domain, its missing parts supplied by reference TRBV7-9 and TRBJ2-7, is DTGVSQNPRHKITKRGQNVTFRCDPISEHNRLYWYRQTLGQGPEFLTYFQNEAQLEKSRLLSDRFSAERPKGSFSTLEIQRTEQGDSAMYLCASSLGSSGSYEQYFGPGTRLTVT.

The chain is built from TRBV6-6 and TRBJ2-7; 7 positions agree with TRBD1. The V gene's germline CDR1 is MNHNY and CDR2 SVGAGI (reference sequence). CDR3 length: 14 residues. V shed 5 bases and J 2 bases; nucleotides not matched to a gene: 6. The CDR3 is CASSTGAPTYEQYF. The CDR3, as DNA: TGTGCCAGCAGTACAGGGGCTCCAACCTACGAGCAGTACTTC.

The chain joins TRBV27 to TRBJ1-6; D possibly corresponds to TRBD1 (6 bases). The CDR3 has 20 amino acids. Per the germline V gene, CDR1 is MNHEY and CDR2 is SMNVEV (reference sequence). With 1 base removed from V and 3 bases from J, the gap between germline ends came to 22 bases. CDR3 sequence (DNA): TGTGCCAGCAGTTTATACCCCCCCCAGGGACAATCACTCTATAATTCACCCCTCCACTTT. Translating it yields CASSLYPPQGQSLYNSPLHF.

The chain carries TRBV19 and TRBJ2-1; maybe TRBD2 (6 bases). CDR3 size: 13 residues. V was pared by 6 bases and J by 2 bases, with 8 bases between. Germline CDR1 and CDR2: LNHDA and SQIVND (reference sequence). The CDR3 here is CASRRGPYNEQFF. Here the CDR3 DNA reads TGTGCCAGTAGGCGGGGTCCCTACAATGAGCAGTTCTTC.

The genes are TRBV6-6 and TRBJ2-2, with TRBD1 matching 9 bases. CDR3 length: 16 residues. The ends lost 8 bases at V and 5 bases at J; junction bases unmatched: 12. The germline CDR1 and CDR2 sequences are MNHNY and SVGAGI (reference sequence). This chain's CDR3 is CASAPSKTGGTGELFF. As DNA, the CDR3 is TGTGCCAGCGCCCCAAGTAAGACAGGGGGAACCGGGGAGCTGTTTTTT.

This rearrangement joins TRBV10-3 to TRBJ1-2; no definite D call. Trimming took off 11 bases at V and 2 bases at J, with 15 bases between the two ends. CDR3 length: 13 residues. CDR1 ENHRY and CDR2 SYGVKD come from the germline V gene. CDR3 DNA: TGTGCCGTCTTCGGTACTTCCAACTATGGCTACACCTTC. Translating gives CAVFGTSNYGYTF.

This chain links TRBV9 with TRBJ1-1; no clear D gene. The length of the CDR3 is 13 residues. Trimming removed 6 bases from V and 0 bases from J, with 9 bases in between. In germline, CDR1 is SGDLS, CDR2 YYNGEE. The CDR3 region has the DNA TGTGCCAGCACCAGTGCCATGAACACTGAAGCTTTCTTT. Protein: CASTSAMNTEAFF.

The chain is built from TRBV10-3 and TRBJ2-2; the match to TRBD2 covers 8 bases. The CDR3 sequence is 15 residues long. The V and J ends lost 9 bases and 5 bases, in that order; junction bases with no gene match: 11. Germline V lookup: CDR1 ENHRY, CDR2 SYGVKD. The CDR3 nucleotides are TGTGCCATGACCGGGAGGGCTACCGTGACCGGGGAGCTGTTTTTT. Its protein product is CAMTGRATVTGELFF.

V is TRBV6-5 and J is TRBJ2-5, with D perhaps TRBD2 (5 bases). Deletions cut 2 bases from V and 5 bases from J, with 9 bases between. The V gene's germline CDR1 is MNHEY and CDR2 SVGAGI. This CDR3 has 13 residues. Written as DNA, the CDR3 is TGTGCCAGCAGTTACAAGAGGGCCGAGACCCAGTACTTC. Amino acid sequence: CASSYKRAETQYF.

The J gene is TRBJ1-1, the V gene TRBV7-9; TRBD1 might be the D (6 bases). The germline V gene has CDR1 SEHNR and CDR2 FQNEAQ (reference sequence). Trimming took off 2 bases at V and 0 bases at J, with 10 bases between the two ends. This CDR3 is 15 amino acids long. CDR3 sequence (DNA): TGTGCCAGCAGCTTAAGTGGGACACTGAACACTGAAGCTTTCTTT. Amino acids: CASSLSGTLNTEAFF.

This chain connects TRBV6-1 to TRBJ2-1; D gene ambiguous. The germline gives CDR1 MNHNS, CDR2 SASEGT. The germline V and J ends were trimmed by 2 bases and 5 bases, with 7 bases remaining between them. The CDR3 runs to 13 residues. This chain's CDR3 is CASSEIGNNEQFF. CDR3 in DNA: TGTGCCAGCAGTGAAATAGGGAACAATGAGCAGTTCTTC.

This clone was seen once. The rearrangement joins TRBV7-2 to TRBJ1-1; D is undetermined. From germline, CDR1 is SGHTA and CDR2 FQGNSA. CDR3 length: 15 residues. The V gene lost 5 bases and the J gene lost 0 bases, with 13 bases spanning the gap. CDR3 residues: CASSPLEGLNTEAFF. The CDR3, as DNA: TGTGCCAGCAGCCCCCTGGAGGGCTTGAACACTGAAGCTTTCTTT.

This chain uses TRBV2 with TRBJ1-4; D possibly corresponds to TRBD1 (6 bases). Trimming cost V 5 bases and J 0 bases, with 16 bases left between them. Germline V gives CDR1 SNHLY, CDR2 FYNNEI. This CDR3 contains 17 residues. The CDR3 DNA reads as TGTGCCAGCAGTTCCCCGGACAGATTTGCAACTAATGAAAAACTGTTTTTT. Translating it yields CASSSPDRFATNEKLFF.